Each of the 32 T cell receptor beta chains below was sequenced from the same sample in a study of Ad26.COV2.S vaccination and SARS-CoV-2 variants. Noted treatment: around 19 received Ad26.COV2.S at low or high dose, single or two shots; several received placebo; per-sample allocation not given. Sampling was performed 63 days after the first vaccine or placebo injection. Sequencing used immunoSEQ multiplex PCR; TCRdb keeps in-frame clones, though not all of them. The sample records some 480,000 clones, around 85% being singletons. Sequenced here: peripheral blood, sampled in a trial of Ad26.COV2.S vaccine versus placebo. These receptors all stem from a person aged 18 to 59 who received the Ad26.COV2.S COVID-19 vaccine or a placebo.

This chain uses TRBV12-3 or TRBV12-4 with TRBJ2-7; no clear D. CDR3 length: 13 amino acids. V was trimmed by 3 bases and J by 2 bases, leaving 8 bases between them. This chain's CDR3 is CASSFYRAYEQYF. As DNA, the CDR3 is TGTGCCAGCAGTTTTTACCGAGCCTACGAGCAGTACTTC.

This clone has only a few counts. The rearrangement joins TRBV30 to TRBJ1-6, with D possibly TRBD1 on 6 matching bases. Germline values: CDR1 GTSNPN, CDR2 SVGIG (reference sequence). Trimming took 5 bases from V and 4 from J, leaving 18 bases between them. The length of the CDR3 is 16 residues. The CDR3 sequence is CAWGLKGRGYNSPLHF. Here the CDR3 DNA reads TGTGCCTGGGGACTAAAAGGAAGGGGGTATAATTCACCCCTCCACTTT.

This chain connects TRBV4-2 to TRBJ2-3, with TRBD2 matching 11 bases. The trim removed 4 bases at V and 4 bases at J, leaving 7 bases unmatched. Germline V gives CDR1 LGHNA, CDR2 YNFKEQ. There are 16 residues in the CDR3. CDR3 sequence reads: CASSRKTSGSADTQYF. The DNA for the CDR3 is TGTGCCAGCAGCCGTAAAACTAGCGGGAGTGCAGATACGCAGTATTTT.

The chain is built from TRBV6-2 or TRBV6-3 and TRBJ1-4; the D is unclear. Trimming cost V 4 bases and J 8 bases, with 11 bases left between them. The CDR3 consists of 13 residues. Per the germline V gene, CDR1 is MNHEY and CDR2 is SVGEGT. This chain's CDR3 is CASSWASSEKLFF. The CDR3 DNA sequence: TGTGCCAGCAGTTGGGCCTCTTCAGAAAAACTGTTTTTT.

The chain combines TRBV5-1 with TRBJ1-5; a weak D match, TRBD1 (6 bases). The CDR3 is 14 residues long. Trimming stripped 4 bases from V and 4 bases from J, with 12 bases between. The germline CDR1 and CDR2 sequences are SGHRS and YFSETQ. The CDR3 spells CASSPQGRNQPQHF. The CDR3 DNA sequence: TGCGCCAGCAGCCCTCAGGGGAGAAATCAGCCCCAGCATTTT.

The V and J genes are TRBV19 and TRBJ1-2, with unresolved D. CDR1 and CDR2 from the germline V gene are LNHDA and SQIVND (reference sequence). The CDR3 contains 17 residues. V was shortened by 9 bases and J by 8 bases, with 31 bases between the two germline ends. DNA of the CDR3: TGTGCCAGCACCAGGCAGGCGGACCCTTTATCCTATGGGGGCTACACCTTC. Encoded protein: CASTRQADPLSYGGYTF.

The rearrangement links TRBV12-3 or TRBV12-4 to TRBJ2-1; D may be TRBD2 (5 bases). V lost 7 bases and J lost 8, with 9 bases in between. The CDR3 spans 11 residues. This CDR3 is CASTDYYEQFF. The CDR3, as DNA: TGTGCCAGCACCGACTATTATGAGCAGTTCTTC.

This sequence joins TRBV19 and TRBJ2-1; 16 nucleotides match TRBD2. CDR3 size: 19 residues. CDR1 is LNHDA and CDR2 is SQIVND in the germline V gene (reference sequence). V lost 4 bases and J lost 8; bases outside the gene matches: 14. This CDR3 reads CASSTPLGTSGRARDEQFF. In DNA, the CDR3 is TGTGCCAGTAGTACCCCCCTCGGGACTAGCGGGAGGGCCCGCGATGAGCAGTTCTTC.

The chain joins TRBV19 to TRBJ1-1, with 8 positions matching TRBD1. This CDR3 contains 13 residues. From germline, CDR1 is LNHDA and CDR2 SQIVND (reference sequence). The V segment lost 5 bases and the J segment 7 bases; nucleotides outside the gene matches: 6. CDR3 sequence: CASSSGGGGEAFF. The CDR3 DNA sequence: TGTGCCAGTAGTTCAGGGGGCGGAGGTGAAGCTTTCTTT.

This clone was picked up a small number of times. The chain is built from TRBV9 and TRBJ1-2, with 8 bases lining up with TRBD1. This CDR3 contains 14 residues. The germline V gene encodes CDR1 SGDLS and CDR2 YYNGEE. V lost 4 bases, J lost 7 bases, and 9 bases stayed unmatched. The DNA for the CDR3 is TGTGCCAGCAGCCCCGACAGGGGATCGCGTGGCTACACCTTC. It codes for CASSPDRGSRGYTF.

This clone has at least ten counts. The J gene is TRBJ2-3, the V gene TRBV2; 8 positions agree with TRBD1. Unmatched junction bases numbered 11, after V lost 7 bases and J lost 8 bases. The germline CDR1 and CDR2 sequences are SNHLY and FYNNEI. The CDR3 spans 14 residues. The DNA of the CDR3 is TGTGCCAGCAAAATAGACAGGGGAGGAGGTACGCAGTATTTT. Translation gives CASKIDRGGGTQYF.

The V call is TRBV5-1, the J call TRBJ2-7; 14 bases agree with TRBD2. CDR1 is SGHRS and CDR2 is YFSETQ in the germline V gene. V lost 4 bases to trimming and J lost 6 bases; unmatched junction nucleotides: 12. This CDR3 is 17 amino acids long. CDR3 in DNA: TGCGCCAGCAGCCGCAATTTGGGACTAGCGGGAGCCTCCGAGCAGTACTTC. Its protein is CASSRNLGLAGASEQYF.

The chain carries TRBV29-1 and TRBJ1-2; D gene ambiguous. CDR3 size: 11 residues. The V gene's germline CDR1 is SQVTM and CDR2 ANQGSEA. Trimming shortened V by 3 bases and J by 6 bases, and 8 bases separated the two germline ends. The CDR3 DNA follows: TGCAGCGTTGACGGTGGAAATGGCTACACCTTC. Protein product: CSVDGGNGYTF. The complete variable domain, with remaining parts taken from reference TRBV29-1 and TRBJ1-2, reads SAVISQKPSRDICQRGTSLTIQCQVDSQVTMMFWYRQQPGQSLTLIATANQGSEATYESGFVIDKFPISRPNLTFSTLTVSNMSPEDSSIYLCSVDGGNGYTFGSGTRLTVV.

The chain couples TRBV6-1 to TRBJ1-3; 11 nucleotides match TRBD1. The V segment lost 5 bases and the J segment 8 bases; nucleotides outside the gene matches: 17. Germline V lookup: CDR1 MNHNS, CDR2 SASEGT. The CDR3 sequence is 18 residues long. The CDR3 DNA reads TGTGCCAGCAGTAAAGGACAGGGGGCGGTGATTTTTGGGGACACCATATATTTT. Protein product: CASSKGQGAVIFGDTIYF.

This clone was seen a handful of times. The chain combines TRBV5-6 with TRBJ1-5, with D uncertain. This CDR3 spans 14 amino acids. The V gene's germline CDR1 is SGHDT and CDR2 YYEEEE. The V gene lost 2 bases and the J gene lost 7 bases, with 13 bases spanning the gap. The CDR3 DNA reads TGTGCCAGCAGCTTCGCGGGGTCCGAGCAGCCCCAGCATTTT. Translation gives CASSFAGSEQPQHF.

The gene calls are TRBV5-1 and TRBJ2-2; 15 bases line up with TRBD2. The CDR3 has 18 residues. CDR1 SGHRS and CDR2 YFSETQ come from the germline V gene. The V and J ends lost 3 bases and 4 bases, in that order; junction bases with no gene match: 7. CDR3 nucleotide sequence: TGCGCCAGCAGCTCGGGACTAGCGGGAGGAGGGCGCACCGGGGAGCTGTTTTTT. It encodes CASSSGLAGGGRTGELFF.

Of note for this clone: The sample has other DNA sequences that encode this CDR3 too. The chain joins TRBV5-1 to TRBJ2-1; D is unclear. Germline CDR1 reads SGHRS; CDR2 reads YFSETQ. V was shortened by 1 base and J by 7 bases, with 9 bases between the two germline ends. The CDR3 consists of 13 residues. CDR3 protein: CASSLRLGNEQFF. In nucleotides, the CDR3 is TGCGCCAGCAGCTTGCGTCTTGGGAATGAGCAGTTCTTC.

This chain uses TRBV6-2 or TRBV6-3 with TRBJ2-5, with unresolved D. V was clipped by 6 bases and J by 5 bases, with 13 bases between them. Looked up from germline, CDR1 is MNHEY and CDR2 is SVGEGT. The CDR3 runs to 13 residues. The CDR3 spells CASSPWGRETQYF. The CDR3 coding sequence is TGTGCCAGCAGCCCTTGGGGTAGGGAGACCCAGTACTTC.

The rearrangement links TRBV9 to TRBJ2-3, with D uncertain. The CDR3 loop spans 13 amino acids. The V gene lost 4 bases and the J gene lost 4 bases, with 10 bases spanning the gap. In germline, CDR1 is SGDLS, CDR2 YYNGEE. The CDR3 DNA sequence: TGTGCCAGCAGCCCCCAGAGCGCAGATACGCAGTATTTT. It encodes CASSPQSADTQYF.

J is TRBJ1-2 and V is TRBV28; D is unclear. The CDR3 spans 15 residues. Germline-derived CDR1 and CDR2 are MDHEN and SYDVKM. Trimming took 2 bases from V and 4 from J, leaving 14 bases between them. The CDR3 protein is CASSLPQPSVYGYTF. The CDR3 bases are TGTGCCAGCAGTTTACCTCAGCCTAGTGTCTATGGCTACACCTTC.

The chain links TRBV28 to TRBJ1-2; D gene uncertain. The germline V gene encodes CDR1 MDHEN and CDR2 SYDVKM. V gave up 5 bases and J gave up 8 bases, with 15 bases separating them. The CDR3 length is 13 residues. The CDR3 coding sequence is TGTGCCAGCAGTCCCCCCACCCGCCGAGGCTACACCTTC. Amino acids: CASSPPTRRGYTF.

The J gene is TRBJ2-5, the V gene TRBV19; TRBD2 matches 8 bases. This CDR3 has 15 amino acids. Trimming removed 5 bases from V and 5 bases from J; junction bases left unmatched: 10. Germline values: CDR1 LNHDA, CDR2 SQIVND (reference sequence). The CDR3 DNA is TGTGCCAGTAGTGCCTCGGGAGGGACCCAGGAGACCCAGTACTTC. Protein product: CASSASGGTQETQYF.

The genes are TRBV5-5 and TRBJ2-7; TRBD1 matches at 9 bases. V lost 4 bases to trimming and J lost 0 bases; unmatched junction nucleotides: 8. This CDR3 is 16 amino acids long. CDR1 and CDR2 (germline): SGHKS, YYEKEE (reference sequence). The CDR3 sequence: CASSPEGQGISYEQYF. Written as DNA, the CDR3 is TGTGCCAGCAGCCCGGAAGGACAGGGGATCTCCTACGAGCAGTACTTC.

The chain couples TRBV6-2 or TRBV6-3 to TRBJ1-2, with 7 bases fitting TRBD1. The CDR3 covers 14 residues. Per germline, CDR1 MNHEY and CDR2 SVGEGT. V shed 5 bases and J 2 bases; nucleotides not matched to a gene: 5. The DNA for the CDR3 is TGTGCCAGCAGTACCCGGACAGGCAACTATGGCTACACCTTC. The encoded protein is CASSTRTGNYGYTF.

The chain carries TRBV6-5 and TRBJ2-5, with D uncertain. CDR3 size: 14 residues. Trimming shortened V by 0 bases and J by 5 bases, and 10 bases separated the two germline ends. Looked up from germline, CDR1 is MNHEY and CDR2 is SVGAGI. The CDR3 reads CASSYSIGPETQYF. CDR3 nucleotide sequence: TGTGCCAGCAGTTACTCGATTGGGCCCGAGACCCAGTACTTC.

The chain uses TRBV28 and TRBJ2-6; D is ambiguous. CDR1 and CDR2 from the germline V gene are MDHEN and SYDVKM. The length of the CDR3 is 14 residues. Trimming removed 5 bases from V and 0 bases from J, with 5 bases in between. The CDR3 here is CASSQSSGANVLTF. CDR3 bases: TGTGCCAGCAGTCAAAGCTCTGGGGCCAACGTCCTGACTTTC.

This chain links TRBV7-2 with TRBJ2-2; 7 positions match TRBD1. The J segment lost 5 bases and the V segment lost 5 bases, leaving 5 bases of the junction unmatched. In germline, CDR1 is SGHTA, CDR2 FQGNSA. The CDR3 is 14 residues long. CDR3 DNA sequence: TGTGCCAGCAGCCACAGGGGCCCTACCGGGGAGCTGTTTTTT. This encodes CASSHRGPTGELFF.

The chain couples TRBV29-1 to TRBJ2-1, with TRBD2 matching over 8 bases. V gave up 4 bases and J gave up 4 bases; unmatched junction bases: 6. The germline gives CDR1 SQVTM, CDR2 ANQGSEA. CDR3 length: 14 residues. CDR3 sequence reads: CSVVGRGRYNEQFF. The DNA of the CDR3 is TGCAGCGTTGTTGGCCGCGGGAGGTACAATGAGCAGTTCTTC.

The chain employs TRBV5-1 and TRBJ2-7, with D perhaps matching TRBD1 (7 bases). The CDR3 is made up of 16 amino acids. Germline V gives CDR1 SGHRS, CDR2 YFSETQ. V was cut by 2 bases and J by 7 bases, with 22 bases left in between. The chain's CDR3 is CASSFGSSSAGGEQYF. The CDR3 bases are TGCGCCAGCAGCTTTGGGTCTAGCTCTGCAGGGGGGGAGCAGTACTTC.

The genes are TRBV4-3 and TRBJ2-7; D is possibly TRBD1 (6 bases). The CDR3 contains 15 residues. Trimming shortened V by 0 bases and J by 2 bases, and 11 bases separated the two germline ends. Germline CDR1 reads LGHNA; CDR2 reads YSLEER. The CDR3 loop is CASSQELQGTYEQYF. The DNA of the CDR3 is TGCGCCAGCAGCCAAGAGTTACAGGGTACCTACGAGCAGTACTTC.

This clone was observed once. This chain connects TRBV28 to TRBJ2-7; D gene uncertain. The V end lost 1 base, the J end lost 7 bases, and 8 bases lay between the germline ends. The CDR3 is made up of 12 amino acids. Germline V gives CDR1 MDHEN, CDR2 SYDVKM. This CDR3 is CASSLSLGEQYF. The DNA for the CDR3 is TGTGCCAGCAGTTTATCCCTGGGAGAGCAGTACTTC.

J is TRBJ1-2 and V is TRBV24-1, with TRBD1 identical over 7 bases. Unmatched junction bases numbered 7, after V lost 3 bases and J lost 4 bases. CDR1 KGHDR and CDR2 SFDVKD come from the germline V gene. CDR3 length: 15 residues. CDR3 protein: CATSDPTGRTYGYTF. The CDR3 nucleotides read TGTGCCACCAGTGATCCGACAGGGCGGACCTATGGCTACACCTTC.